This entry describes one TCR beta chain. Clinical history as reported by participants underpinned cohort assignment. Recovery meant two consecutive negative NP/OP PCR tests, professional clearance, or resolved symptoms. Study processing details: Estimated nucleated cell counts came from reference gene primer amplification. The protocol was immunoSEQ multiplex PCR, while the TCRdb copy is restricted to in-frame clones and leaves out a portion. The V and J calls and the clone size are those of that table, but D and trimming were determined from the DNA. Among approximately 210,000 clones listed, approximately 88% were seen once. The CDR3 consists of 17 residues. Germline CDR1 SGHDN, CDR2 FVKESK. Trimming took 0 bases from V and 0 from J, leaving 13 bases between them. These data come from a study of blood T cell repertoires in COVID-19. Looking at the study overall: COVID-19 samples collected from the United States, Italy and Spain covered acute and convalescent phases.

The clonotype was recovered from a woman between 18 and 30 years old who had recovered from COVID-19. V usage is TRBV14 and J usage is TRBJ2-3; possible D gene TRBD2, 5 bases. Specimen: PBMCs or T cells enriched from blood (not recorded which). CDR3: CASSQDLGALSTDTQYF. Here the CDR3 DNA reads TGTGCCAGCAGCCAAGATCTGGGAGCCTTAAGCACAGATACGCAGTATTTT.